The clone carrying this T cell receptor beta chain was seen a handful of times. Antigen specificity is unknown. A second PCR of about 7 to 12 cycles used a sample-barcoded 5' primer and a J-beta primer mix. One entry per CDR3 protein results from TCRdb running MiXCR on the 5' RACE reads. Counted here are approximately 780,000 distinct CDR3 sequences, around a quarter occurring once; the ten biggest clones make up 2.5% to 3.5%. This sample is part of a study of blood T cells in healthy people across ages. Overall study findings and caveats: Diversity of TCR beta per million T cells declined in a roughly linear way with age.

CDR1 is SGHAT and CDR2 is FQNNGV in the germline V gene. This CDR3 region has 14 residues. With 5 bases removed from V and 1 base from J, the gap between germline ends came to 11 bases. The sample was also linked to a second study, of T cells of mothers and their children. From that paper: Nobody spotted any persistent microchimeric T cell clones.

V gene TRBV11-2 combines with J gene TRBJ1-1; a weak D match, TRBD1 (5 bases). The sequencing sample was made of blood. The origin of this receptor is a boy aged 5-17 years in good health. CDR3 protein: CASSLLDKNTEAFF. CDR3 sequence (DNA): TGTGCCAGCAGCCTTTTGGACAAGAACACTGAAGCTTTCTTT.